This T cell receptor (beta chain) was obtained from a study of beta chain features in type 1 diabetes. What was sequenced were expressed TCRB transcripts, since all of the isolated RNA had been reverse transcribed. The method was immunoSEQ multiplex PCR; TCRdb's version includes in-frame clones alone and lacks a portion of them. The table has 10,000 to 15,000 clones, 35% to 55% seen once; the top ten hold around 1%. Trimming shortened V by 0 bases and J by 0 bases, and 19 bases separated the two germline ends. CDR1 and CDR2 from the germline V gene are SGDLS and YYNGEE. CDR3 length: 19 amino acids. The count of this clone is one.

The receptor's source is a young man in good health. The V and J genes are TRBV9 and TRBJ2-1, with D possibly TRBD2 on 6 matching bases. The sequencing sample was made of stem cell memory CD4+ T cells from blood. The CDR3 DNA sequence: TGTGCCAGCAGCGTAGCTGGGCTAGCGAATTTTGGCTCCTACAATGAGCAGTTCTTC. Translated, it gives CASSVAGLANFGSYNEQFF.